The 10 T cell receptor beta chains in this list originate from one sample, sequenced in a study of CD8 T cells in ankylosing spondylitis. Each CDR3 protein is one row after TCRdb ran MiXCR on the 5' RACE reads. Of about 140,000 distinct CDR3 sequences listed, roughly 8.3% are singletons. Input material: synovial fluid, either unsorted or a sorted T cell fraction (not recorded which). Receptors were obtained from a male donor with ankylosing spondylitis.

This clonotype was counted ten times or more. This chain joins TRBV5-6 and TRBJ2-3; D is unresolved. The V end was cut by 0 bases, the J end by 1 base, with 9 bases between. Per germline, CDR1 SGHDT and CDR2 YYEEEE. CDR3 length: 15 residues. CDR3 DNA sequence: TGTGCCAGCAGCTTGGGAAGTCATGGCACAGATACGCAGTATTTT. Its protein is CASSLGSHGTDTQYF. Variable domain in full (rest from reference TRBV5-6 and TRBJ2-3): DAGVTQSPTHLIKTRGQQVTLRCSPKSGHDTVSWYQQALGQGPQFIFQYYEEEERQRGNFPDRFSGHQFPNYSSELNVNALLLGDSALYLCASSLGSHGTDTQYFGPGTRLTVL.

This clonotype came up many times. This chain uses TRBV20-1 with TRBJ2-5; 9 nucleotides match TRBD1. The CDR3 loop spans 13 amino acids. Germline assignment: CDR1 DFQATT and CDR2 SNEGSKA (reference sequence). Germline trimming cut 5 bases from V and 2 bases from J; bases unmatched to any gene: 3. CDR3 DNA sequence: TGCAGTGCTCCCGACAGGGGGCAAGAGACCCAGTACTTC. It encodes CSAPDRGQETQYF.

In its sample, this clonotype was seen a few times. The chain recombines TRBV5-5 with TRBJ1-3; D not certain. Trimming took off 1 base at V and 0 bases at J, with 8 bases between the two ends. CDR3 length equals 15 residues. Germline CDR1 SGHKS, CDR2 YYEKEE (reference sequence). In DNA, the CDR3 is TGTGCCAGCAGCTTGTATTTAGTCTCTGGAAACACCATATATTTT. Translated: CASSLYLVSGNTIYF.

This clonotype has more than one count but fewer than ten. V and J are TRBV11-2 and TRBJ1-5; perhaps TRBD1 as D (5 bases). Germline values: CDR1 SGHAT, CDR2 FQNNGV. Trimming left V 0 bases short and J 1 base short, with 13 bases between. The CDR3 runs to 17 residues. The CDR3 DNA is TGTGCCAGCAGCTTAGAGGCAGGGAGGGGCAGCAATCAGCCCCAGCATTTT. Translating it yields CASSLEAGRGSNQPQHF.

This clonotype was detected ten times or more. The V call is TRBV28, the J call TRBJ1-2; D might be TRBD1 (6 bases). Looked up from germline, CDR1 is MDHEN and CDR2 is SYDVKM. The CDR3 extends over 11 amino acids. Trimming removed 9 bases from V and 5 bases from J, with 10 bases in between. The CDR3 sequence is CASGGPYGYTF. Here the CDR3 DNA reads TGTGCCAGTGGGGGGCCGTATGGCTACACCTTC.

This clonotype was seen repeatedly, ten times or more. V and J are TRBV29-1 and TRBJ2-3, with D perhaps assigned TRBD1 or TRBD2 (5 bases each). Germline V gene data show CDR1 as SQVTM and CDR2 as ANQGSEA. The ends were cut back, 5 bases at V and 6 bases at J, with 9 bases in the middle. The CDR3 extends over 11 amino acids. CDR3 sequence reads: CSVPWGDTQYF. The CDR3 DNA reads TGCAGCGTTCCTTGGGGGGATACGCAGTATTTT.

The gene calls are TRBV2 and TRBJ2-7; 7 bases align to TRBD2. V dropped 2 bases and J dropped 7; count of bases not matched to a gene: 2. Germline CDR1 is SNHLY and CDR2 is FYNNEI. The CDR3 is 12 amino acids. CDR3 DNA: TGTGCCAGCAGTGAACTGGGAGGGGAGCAGTACTTC. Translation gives CASSELGGEQYF.

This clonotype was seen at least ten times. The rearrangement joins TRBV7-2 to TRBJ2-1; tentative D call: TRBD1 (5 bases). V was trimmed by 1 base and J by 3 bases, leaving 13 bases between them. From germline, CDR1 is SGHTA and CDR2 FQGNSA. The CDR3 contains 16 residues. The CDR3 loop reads CASSLGGAHLYNEQFF. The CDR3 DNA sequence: TGTGCCAGCAGCTTAGGTGGGGCTCACCTCTACAATGAGCAGTTCTTC. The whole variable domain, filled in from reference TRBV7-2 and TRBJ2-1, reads GAGVSQSPSNKVTEKGKDVELRCDPISGHTALYWYRQSLGQGLEFLIYFQGNSAPDKSGLPSDRFSAERTGGSVSTLTIQRTQQEDSAVYLCASSLGGAHLYNEQFFGPGTRLTVL.

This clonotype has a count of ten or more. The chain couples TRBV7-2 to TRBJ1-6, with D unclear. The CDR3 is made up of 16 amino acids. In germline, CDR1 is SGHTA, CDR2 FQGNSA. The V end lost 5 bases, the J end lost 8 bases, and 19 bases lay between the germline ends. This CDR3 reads CASSPSGSTLYSPLHF. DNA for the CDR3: TGTGCCAGCAGCCCGTCGGGATCGACCTTATATTCACCCCTCCACTTT.

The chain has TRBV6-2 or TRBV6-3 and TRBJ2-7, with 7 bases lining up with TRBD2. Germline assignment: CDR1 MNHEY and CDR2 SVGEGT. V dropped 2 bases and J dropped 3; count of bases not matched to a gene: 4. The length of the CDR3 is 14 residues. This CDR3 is CASSYGGDLYEQYF. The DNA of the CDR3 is TGTGCCAGCAGTTACGGGGGGGACCTCTACGAGCAGTACTTC.